This T cell receptor beta chain was recorded in a study of T cell repertoires in cytomegalovirus infection. Study context: In public TCR beta signatures, there were indications of both CMV infection and matching HLA type. Study-wide findings and caveats: Dominating the ex vivo response were TCR beta clonotypes that were CMV-specific and HLA-C-restricted. Totalled public TCR beta family frequency picked out people who carried CMV plus the relevant HLA.

The CDR3 has 15 residues. After removal of 0 bases from V and 3 bases from J, the junction contained 5 bases not matched to a gene. The germline V gene encodes CDR1 SGDLS and CDR2 YYNGEE. TCRdb re-derived calls from the reads in MiXCR, one entry per CDR3 protein. Altogether more than 90,000 distinct CDR3 sequences are present, around a tenth being singletons, with the ten largest covering 31%. About this clonotype itself: Its cognate antigen is unknown.

Sequencing was done on a sample of PBMCs, sequenced either directly or after in vitro stimulation (not recorded which). The chain carries TRBV9 and TRBJ2-5; TRBD1 agrees at 7 bases. This sequence was found in a human donor in good health (CMV status not recorded). Some clones in this sample may be carry-over from other donors' samples. The CDR3 DNA is TGTGCCAGCAGCGTAGGACAGGGAACTAAAGAGACCCAGTACTTC. Amino acids: CASSVGQGTKETQYF.